The clone carrying this TCR beta chain was detected once. Antigen: not known. The data were taken from a study of CD8+ T cells in alopecia areata. Study information: Oral tofacitinib, 5 to 10 mg twice daily, was given in an open-label trial.

Reverse transcription of extracted RNA yielded cDNA, which provided the sequencing template. Method: immunoSEQ multiplex PCR; TCRdb's copy keeps in-frame clones and lacks some. This table holds about 180,000 clones, around 49% found once. As for treatment: oral pan-JAK inhibitor, 5-10 mg twice daily. Per germline, CDR1 SGHNT and CDR2 YYREEE (reference sequence). The length of the CDR3 is 14 residues. V shed 4 bases and J 6 bases; nucleotides not matched to a gene: 8. Findings and limits, study-wide: Scalp and blood retained many expanded lesional clones during tofacitinib. For lesional scalp, especially alopecia totalis/universalis, clonality was higher than in normal scalp.

The V gene is TRBV5-4, the J gene TRBJ2-7, with 9 positions matching TRBD1. This specimen consisted of CD8+ T cells sorted from blood, obtained around week 54, from a patient treated with tofacitinib. The TCR sequence derives from a human donor with alopecia areata. The CDR3 spells CASSGRDRVSEQYF. Written as DNA, the CDR3 is TGTGCCAGCAGCGGCCGGGACAGGGTGAGCGAGCAGTACTTC.